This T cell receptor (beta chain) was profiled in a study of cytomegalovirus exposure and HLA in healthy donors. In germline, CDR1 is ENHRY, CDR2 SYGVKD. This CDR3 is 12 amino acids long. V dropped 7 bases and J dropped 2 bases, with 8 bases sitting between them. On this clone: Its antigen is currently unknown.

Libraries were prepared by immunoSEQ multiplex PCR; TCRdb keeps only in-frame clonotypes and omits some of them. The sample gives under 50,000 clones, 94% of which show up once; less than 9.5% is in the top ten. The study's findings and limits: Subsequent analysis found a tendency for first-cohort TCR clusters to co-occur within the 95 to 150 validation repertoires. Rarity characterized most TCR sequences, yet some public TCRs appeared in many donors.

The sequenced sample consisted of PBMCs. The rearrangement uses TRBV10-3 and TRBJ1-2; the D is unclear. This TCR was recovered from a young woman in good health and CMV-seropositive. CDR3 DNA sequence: TGTGCCATCACTCGGGAAAACTATGGCTACACCTTC. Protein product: CAITRENYGYTF.